Shown below are 32 T cell receptor beta chains from a single sample sequenced in a study of blood T cell repertoires in COVID-19. Profiled with immunoSEQ multiplex PCR; TCRdb holds only in-frame clones, not every one. This table holds about 170,000 clones, about 90% found once. Sample: peripheral blood. These receptors were obtained from a man aged 30-40 years with COVID-19, enrolled during active disease.

J is TRBJ1-2 and V is TRBV19, with 7 bases aligning to TRBD1. CDR3 size: 14 residues. The junction had 5 bases not matched to a gene; V was cut back by 4 bases and J by 3 bases. Per the germline V gene, CDR1 is LNHDA and CDR2 is SQIVND (reference sequence). The CDR3 DNA is TGTGCCAGTAGTAGACAGGGTAGGGACTATGGCTACACCTTC. Translated: CASSRQGRDYGYTF.

The J gene is TRBJ1-3, the V gene TRBV6-5, with D perhaps TRBD1 (5 bases). Per germline, CDR1 MNHEY and CDR2 SVGAGI. The CDR3 has 14 residues. V gave up 4 bases and J gave up 2 bases, with 9 bases separating them. The CDR3 spells CASSSGMAGNTIYF. CDR3 bases: TGTGCCAGCAGTTCAGGGATGGCTGGAAACACCATATATTTT.

The rearrangement links TRBV10-3 to TRBJ2-7; TRBD1 might be the D (6 bases). Trimming cost V 2 bases and J 2 bases, with 10 bases left between them. Per germline, CDR1 ENHRY and CDR2 SYGVKD. The CDR3 loop spans 14 amino acids. The CDR3 DNA is TGTGCCATCAGTGAGGACAGGCTTCCCTACGAGCAGTACTTC. The encoded protein is CAISEDRLPYEQYF.

The CDR3 nucleotides read TGTGCTAGTGGTTTGGTACCATATCGGGGGTCTTATAATTCACCCCTCCACTTT. Translated, it gives CASGLVPYRGSYNSPLHF. The chain carries TRBV12-5 and TRBJ1-6, with a weak D call TRBD1 (5 bases). The germline CDR1 and CDR2 sequences are LGHNT and FRNRAP. The V end lost 0 bases, the J end lost 4 bases, and 16 bases lay between the germline ends. The CDR3 has 18 residues.

The genes are TRBV7-9 and TRBJ1-4, with D possibly TRBD1 on 6 matching bases. The V end was cut by 5 bases, the J end by 8 bases, with 9 bases between. The CDR3 spans 12 residues. Germline V CDR1 and CDR2: SEHNR, FQNEAQ (reference sequence). The CDR3 coding sequence is TGTGCCAGCAGCCGGCAGGGGGAAAAACTGTTTTTT. It codes for CASSRQGEKLFF.

The genes are TRBV5-1 and TRBJ2-1; 7 positions match TRBD1. CDR1 and CDR2 (germline): SGHRS, YFSETQ. Losses at the gene ends were 0 bases for V and 5 bases for J; bases not matched to a gene: 8. CDR3 length: 16 residues. CDR3 in DNA: TGCGCCAGCAGCTTGGTGGTGACAGGGTTTGACAATGAGCAGTTCTTC. Translation gives CASSLVVTGFDNEQFF.

The rearrangement uses TRBV6-6 and TRBJ2-3; a weak D match, TRBD1 (5 bases). The CDR3 extends over 13 amino acids. Germline loops: CDR1 MNHNY, CDR2 SVGAGI (reference sequence). The V end lost 6 bases, the J end lost 3 bases, and 10 bases lay between the germline ends. This CDR3 is CASRQGGTDTQYF. As DNA, the CDR3 is TGTGCCAGCAGGCAGGGTGGTACAGATACGCAGTATTTT.

This clone was picked up one time. The sample carries other DNA sequences with the same CDR3. The chain joins TRBV6-6 to TRBJ1-2; 11 bases line up with TRBD1. Germline V gene lookup returns CDR1 MNHNY and CDR2 SVGAGI (reference sequence). The CDR3 totals 14 residues. V was pared by 4 bases and J by 5 bases, with 3 bases of the junction left unmatched. CDR3 protein: CASSSGTGGYGYTF. CDR3 DNA: TGTGCCAGCAGTTCTGGGACAGGGGGTTATGGCTACACCTTC.

This clone was counted once. The rearrangement joins TRBV6-2 or TRBV6-3 to TRBJ2-2, with 11 bases lining up with TRBD1. The germline CDR1 and CDR2 sequences are MNHEY and SVGEGT. The length of the CDR3 is 19 residues. V lost 5 bases and J lost 3; bases outside the gene matches: 14. CDR3 sequence reads: CASSTGQGAPRPDTGELFF. The CDR3, as DNA: TGTGCCAGCAGTACCGGACAGGGGGCGCCCCGGCCTGACACCGGGGAGCTGTTTTTT.

CDR3 amino acids: CASSPARQIFQETQYF. In DNA, the CDR3 is TGTGCCAGTAGTCCCGCACGACAGATCTTTCAAGAGACCCAGTACTTC. The V and J genes are TRBV19 and TRBJ2-5, with TRBD1 as a possible D gene (5 bases). The CDR3 is 16 amino acids. Germline values: CDR1 LNHDA, CDR2 SQIVND (reference sequence). V lost 5 bases and J lost 2, with 18 bases in between.

This sequence joins TRBV28 and TRBJ2-7; TRBD2 aligns across 7 bases. The germline CDR1 and CDR2 sequences are MDHEN and SYDVKM. J was trimmed by 4 bases and V by 6 bases; bases with no gene match: 9. This CDR3 has 14 amino acids. CDR3 sequence reads: CASRTGTNLYEQYF. The CDR3 DNA is TGTGCCAGCAGGACCGGGACTAATCTTTACGAGCAGTACTTC.

The chain joins TRBV5-4 to TRBJ2-3; no clear D. CDR1 and CDR2 from the germline V gene are SGHNT and YYREEE (reference sequence). The CDR3 has 13 residues. Trimming removed 5 bases at V and 0 bases at J, with 7 bases between. In DNA, the CDR3 is TGTGCCAGCAGGGGCTTTAGCACAGATACGCAGTATTTT. As protein: CASRGFSTDTQYF. The full variable domain, with the rest looked up from reference TRBV5-4 and TRBJ2-3, is ETGVTQSPTHLIKTRGQQVTLRCSSQSGHNTVSWYQQALGQGPQFIFQYYREEENGRGNFPPRFSGLQFPNYSSELNVNALELDDSALYLCASRGFSTDTQYFGPGTRLTVL.

As to this clone: The same CDR3 is also encoded by other DNA sequences in this sample. The genes are TRBV7-9 and TRBJ1-4, with D possibly TRBD1 on 5 matching bases. This CDR3 region has 12 residues. V dropped 4 bases and J dropped 8 bases, with 8 bases sitting between them. Per germline, CDR1 SEHNR and CDR2 FQNEAQ (reference sequence). CDR3 DNA sequence: TGTGCCAGCAGCTCCCGGGGGGAAAAACTGTTTTTT. This gives the protein CASSSRGEKLFF.

J is TRBJ2-2 and V is TRBV19; no reliable D call. CDR3 length: 12 residues. V lost 5 bases to trimming and J lost 4 bases, with 5 bases between them. Germline V gene sequence: CDR1 LNHDA, CDR2 SQIVND (reference sequence). CDR3 DNA sequence: TGTGCCAGTAGTTTCTCCACCGGGGAGCTGTTTTTT. This encodes CASSFSTGELFF. Variable domain in full (rest from reference TRBV19 and TRBJ2-2): DGGITQSPKYLFRKEGQNVTLSCEQNLNHDAMYWYRQDPGQGLRLIYYSQIVNDFQKGDIAEGYSVSREKKESFPLTVTSAQKNPTAFYLCASSFSTGELFFGEGSRLTVL.

This chain connects TRBV5-8 to TRBJ1-1, with TRBD1 matching 7 bases. This CDR3 has 14 residues. V dropped 3 bases and J dropped 8; count of bases not matched to a gene: 10. Looked up from germline, CDR1 is SGHTS and CDR2 is YDEGEE. The CDR3 is CASSYSMDRYEAFF. The CDR3 region has the DNA TGTGCCAGCAGCTATTCTATGGACAGGTACGAAGCTTTCTTT.

The CDR3 spells CASSMNSGVGQPQHF. The CDR3 DNA follows: TGTGCCAGTAGTATGAATTCAGGGGTCGGTCAGCCCCAGCATTTT. The genes are TRBV19 and TRBJ1-5; maybe TRBD1 (6 bases). CDR1 and CDR2 (germline): LNHDA, SQIVND (reference sequence). The germline V and J ends were trimmed by 3 bases and 6 bases, with 15 bases remaining between them. The CDR3 loop spans 15 amino acids.

This clone was picked up a small number of times. This sequence joins TRBV6-2 or TRBV6-3 and TRBJ2-1; weak D call: TRBD2 (5 bases). CDR3 length: 14 residues. The V and J ends lost 6 bases and 3 bases respectively, with 12 bases between them. Germline CDR1 is MNHEY and CDR2 is SVGEGT. In DNA, the CDR3 is TGTGCCAGCAGCCCCAAACTAGTCTACAATGAGCAGTTCTTC. It is translated as CASSPKLVYNEQFF.

The rearrangement joins TRBV12-3 or TRBV12-4 to TRBJ1-2; 8 bases are a match to TRBD1. With 6 bases clipped from V and 3 bases from J, the junction kept 3 bases outside the gene matches. This CDR3 contains 13 residues. For the CDR3, the DNA is TGTGCCAGCAGCGGACAGGGAGACTATGGCTACACCTTC. Protein: CASSGQGDYGYTF.

A few counts support this clone. The V call is TRBV9, the J call TRBJ2-1, with D hard to call. The CDR3 is made up of 13 amino acids. V lost 3 bases and J lost 5, with 9 bases in between. Germline CDR1 and CDR2: SGDLS and YYNGEE. The CDR3: CASSEHYNNEQFF. CDR3 sequence (DNA): TGTGCCAGCAGCGAACATTACAACAATGAGCAGTTCTTC. The variable domain in full, completed from reference TRBV9 and TRBJ2-1, reads DSGVTQTPKHLITATGQRVTLRCSPRSGDLSVYWYQQSLDQGLQFLIQYYNGEERAKGNILERFSAQQFPDLHSELNLSSLELGDSALYFCASSEHYNNEQFFGPGTRLTVL.

The V and J genes are TRBV6-5 and TRBJ1-1; no clear D gene. Trimming stripped 0 bases from V and 1 base from J, with 6 bases between. The CDR3 has 14 residues. CDR1 MNHEY and CDR2 SVGAGI come from the germline V gene. This CDR3 reads CASSYSGKNTEAFF. CDR3 nucleotides: TGTGCCAGCAGTTACTCGGGCAAGAACACTGAAGCTTTCTTT.

The chain carries TRBV27 and TRBJ1-5, with a tentative D call TRBD1 (6 bases). The V gene's germline CDR1 is MNHEY and CDR2 SMNVEV (reference sequence). The CDR3 has 14 residues. V gave up 3 bases and J gave up 5 bases, with 11 bases separating them. CDR3 sequence reads: CASSFGQFHQPQHF. The CDR3 DNA reads TGTGCCAGCAGTTTTGGACAGTTTCATCAGCCCCAGCATTTT.

The chain combines TRBV13 with TRBJ1-6; D is unresolved. Trimming stripped 3 bases from V and 0 bases from J, with 6 bases between. CDR3 length: 15 amino acids. The V gene's germline CDR1 is PRHDT and CDR2 FYEKMQ (reference sequence). The CDR3 here is CASSLGSSYNSPLHF. The CDR3, as DNA: TGTGCCAGCAGCTTGGGCAGCTCCTATAATTCACCCCTCCACTTT.

V is TRBV28 and J is TRBJ1-1; D uncertain. The CDR3 sequence is 15 residues long. Germline V gives CDR1 MDHEN, CDR2 SYDVKM. V was shortened by 3 bases and J by 7 bases, with 18 bases between the two germline ends. The CDR3 nucleotides are TGTGCCAGCAGTTTCTTCGCAGCCCCGAGCGTTGAAGCTTTCTTT. The encoded protein is CASSFFAAPSVEAFF.

V usage is TRBV5-6 and J usage is TRBJ1-1; no reliable D call. Germline CDR1 is SGHDT and CDR2 is YYEEEE. The CDR3 spans 12 residues. Trimming removed 2 bases from V and 1 base from J, with 3 bases in between. The CDR3 protein is CASSFQNTEAFF. The CDR3 nucleotides are TGTGCCAGCAGCTTTCAGAACACTGAAGCTTTCTTT.

The V call is TRBV5-1, the J call TRBJ2-1, with 8 bases lining up with TRBD2. The CDR3 contains 16 residues. V was clipped by 0 bases and J by 3 bases; unmatched bases: 5. Germline-derived CDR1 and CDR2 are SGHRS and YFSETQ. CDR3 DNA sequence: TGCGCCAGCAGCTTGGAGGGGCGGGAGGTCTACAATGAGCAGTTCTTC. It yields the protein CASSLEGREVYNEQFF. Looking up the rest from reference TRBV5-1 and TRBJ2-1 gives the full variable domain: KAGVTQTPRYLIKTRGQQVTLSCSPISGHRSVSWYQQTPGQGLQFLFEYFSETQRNKGNFPGRFSGRQFSNSRSEMNVSTLELGDSALYLCASSLEGREVYNEQFFGPGTRLTVL.

The rearrangement joins TRBV10-3 to TRBJ2-1, with 7 nucleotides matching TRBD1. Trimming cost V 9 bases and J 4 bases; bases outside gene matches: 6. The CDR3 consists of 13 residues. Germline CDR1 and CDR2: ENHRY and SYGVKD. CDR3 coding DNA: TGTGCCATTACAGGGGTTAAGTACAATGAGCAGTTCTTC. This translates into CAITGVKYNEQFF.

The chain recombines TRBV11-3 with TRBJ1-1; D not certain. The length of the CDR3 is 14 residues. Trimming removed 4 bases from V and 0 bases from J, with 9 bases in between. Germline CDR1 SGHNT, CDR2 YENEEA. The CDR3 nucleotides read TGTGCCAGCAGCTCCAAAAACATGAACACTGAAGCTTTCTTT. Amino acids: CASSSKNMNTEAFF.

The chain couples TRBV7-8 to TRBJ1-6; tentative D call: TRBD1 (5 bases). The CDR3 length is 15 residues. Between the trimmed V and J ends, which lost 2 bases and 5 bases, there was a span of 10 bases. Germline CDR1 reads SGHVS; CDR2 reads FQNEAQ. The CDR3 loop is CASSLLGADNSPLHF. CDR3 bases: TGTGCCAGCAGCTTACTAGGGGCTGATAATTCACCCCTCCACTTT. Full variable domain (rest looked up from reference TRBV7-8 and TRBJ1-6): GAGVSQSPRYKVAKRGQDVALRCDPISGHVSLFWYQQALGQGPEFLTYFQNEAQLDKSGLPSDRFFAERPEGSVSTLKIQRTQQEDSAVYLCASSLLGADNSPLHFGNGTRLTVT.

The chain employs TRBV7-8 and TRBJ1-6; possible D gene TRBD1, 5 bases. The CDR3 contains 13 residues. Trimming took off 5 bases at V and 7 bases at J, with 9 bases between the two ends. Germline V gene lookup returns CDR1 SGHVS and CDR2 FQNEAQ. CDR3 loop: CASSGQGNSPLHF. CDR3 DNA: TGTGCCAGCAGCGGGCAGGGAAATTCACCCCTCCACTTT.

The gene calls are TRBV5-4 and TRBJ2-5; D perhaps matches TRBD2 (6 bases). Germline values: CDR1 SGHNT, CDR2 YYREEE (reference sequence). V dropped 5 bases and J dropped 4 bases, with 21 bases sitting between them. The CDR3 length is 16 residues. CDR3 loop: CASRPTPAGITETQYF. DNA for the CDR3: TGTGCCAGCAGACCCACCCCTGCGGGAATAACAGAGACCCAGTACTTC.

This clone has only one observation. The chain has TRBV28 and TRBJ1-2, with D possibly TRBD1 on 6 matching bases. CDR3 length equals 11 residues. V lost 7 bases and J lost 10, with 13 bases in between. The germline V gene encodes CDR1 MDHEN and CDR2 SYDVKM. Here the CDR3 reads CASTDRSYYTF. DNA of the CDR3: TGTGCCAGCACGGACAGATCTTACTACACCTTC.

The gene calls are TRBV28 and TRBJ1-2, with 7 bases identical to TRBD1. V lost 6 bases to trimming and J lost 7 bases; unmatched junction nucleotides: 11. Germline lookup yields CDR1 MDHEN and CDR2 SYDVKM. The CDR3 runs to 14 residues. CDR3 loop: CASSPDREWAGYTF. The CDR3 DNA follows: TGTGCCAGCAGCCCAGACAGGGAATGGGCTGGCTACACCTTC.